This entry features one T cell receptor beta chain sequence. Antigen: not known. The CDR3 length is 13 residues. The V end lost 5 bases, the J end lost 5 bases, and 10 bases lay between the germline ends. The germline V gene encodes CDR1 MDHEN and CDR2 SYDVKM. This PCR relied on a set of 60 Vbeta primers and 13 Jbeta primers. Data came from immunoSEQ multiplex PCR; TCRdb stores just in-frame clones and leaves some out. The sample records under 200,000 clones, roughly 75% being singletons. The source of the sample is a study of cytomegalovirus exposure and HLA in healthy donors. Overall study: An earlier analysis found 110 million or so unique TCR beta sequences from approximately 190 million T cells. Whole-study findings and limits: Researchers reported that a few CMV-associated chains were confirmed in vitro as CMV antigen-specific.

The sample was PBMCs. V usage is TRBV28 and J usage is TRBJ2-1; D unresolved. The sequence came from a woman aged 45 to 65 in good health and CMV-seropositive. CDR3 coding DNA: TGTGCCAGCAGTACACGAAAGAACAATGAGCAGTTCTTC. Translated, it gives CASSTRKNNEQFF. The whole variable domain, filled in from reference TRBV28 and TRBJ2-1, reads DVKVTQSSRYLVKRTGEKVFLECVQDMDHENMFWYRQDPGLGLRLIYFSYDVKMKEKGDIPEGYSVSREKKERFSLILESASTNQTSMYLCASSTRKNNEQFFGPGTRLTVL.